These 27 T cell receptor beta chains were sequenced from one sample in a study of blood T cell repertoires in COVID-19. This table comes from immunoSEQ multiplex PCR, and its TCRdb copy is limited to in-frame clones, with some not included. The repertoire holds over 100,000 clones, over 80% seen once, with roughly 0.83% in the top ten. The sequencing input was peripheral blood. The origin of the receptors is a woman in her 70s with acute or convalescent COVID-19.

This chain uses TRBV6-1 with TRBJ1-5; no definite D call. The CDR3 has 13 residues. Trimming took 1 base from V and 9 from J, leaving 10 bases between them. Germline CDR1 is MNHNS and CDR2 is SASEGT. CDR3 sequence: CASSEGAFGPQHF. The CDR3 DNA follows: TGTGCCAGCAGTGAAGGAGCCTTCGGGCCCCAGCATTTT.

This chain uses TRBV7-8 with TRBJ1-2, with D uncertain. V was pared by 2 bases and J by 0 bases, with 4 bases between. The germline CDR1 and CDR2 sequences are SGHVS and FQNEAQ. CDR3 length: 13 residues. The CDR3: CASSLTTNYGYTF. CDR3 nucleotides: TGTGCCAGCAGCTTAACAACTAACTATGGCTACACCTTC.

The genes are TRBV28 and TRBJ1-2; 10 positions match TRBD1. The V segment lost 7 bases and the J segment 0 bases; nucleotides outside the gene matches: 5. The length of the CDR3 is 15 residues. Germline lookup yields CDR1 MDHEN and CDR2 SYDVKM. CDR3 sequence: CASTPGTGANYGYTF. In nucleotides, the CDR3 is TGTGCCAGCACCCCGGGGACAGGGGCTAACTATGGCTACACCTTC.

The chain carries TRBV5-4 and TRBJ2-7; 8 bases map to TRBD1. The CDR3 loop spans 14 amino acids. V trimming: 3 bases; J trimming: 6 bases; junction bases outside the gene matches: 8. The germline gives CDR1 SGHNT, CDR2 YYREEE (reference sequence). The CDR3 bases are TGTGCCAGCAGCTCATCGACAGGGGACTCCGAGCAGTACTTC. It translates to CASSSSTGDSEQYF.

The DNA for the CDR3 is TGTGCCAGCAGTGAAGTAACAGACCAAGAGACCCAGTACTTC. It translates to CASSEVTDQETQYF. The chain joins TRBV2 to TRBJ2-5; no clear D gene. V lost 1 base to trimming and J lost 0 bases, with 6 bases between them. Germline loops: CDR1 SNHLY, CDR2 FYNNEI. The CDR3 has 14 residues. The full variable domain, with the rest looked up from reference TRBV2 and TRBJ2-5, is EPEVTQTPSHQVTQMGQEVILRCVPISNHLYFYWYRQILGQKVEFLVSFYNNEISEKSEIFDDQFSVERPDGSNFTLKIRSTKLEDSAMYFCASSEVTDQETQYFGPGTRLLVL.

This chain joins TRBV7-8 and TRBJ1-2, with TRBD1 as a possible D gene (5 bases). The CDR3 length is 14 residues. CDR1 SGHVS and CDR2 FQNEAQ come from the germline V gene. V lost 3 bases and J 4 bases, leaving 12 bases between the germline ends. CDR3 protein: CASSFSDSAYGYTF. For the CDR3, the DNA is TGTGCCAGCAGCTTCAGCGACAGCGCCTATGGCTACACCTTC.

V and J are TRBV18 and TRBJ1-2; the D is unclear. The CDR3 is made up of 13 amino acids. The germline V and J ends were trimmed by 5 bases and 2 bases, with 9 bases remaining between them. Germline V gene data show CDR1 as KGHSH and CDR2 as LQKENI. The CDR3 nucleotides read TGTGCCAGCTCAATCACAGAGAACTATGGCTACACCTTC. Amino acids: CASSITENYGYTF.

V gene TRBV18 combines with J gene TRBJ1-1, with TRBD1 as a possible D gene (6 bases). Trimming removed 3 bases at V and 3 bases at J, with 8 bases between. This CDR3 region has 13 residues. CDR1 is KGHSH, CDR2 LQKENI, per germline. The chain's CDR3 is CASSPNRDTEAFF. The DNA of the CDR3 is TGTGCCAGCTCACCGAACAGGGACACTGAAGCTTTCTTT.

V usage is TRBV11-2 and J usage is TRBJ2-2, with 8 bases matching TRBD2. V was pared by 3 bases and J by 2 bases, with 5 bases of the junction left unmatched. The CDR3 runs to 16 residues. The V gene's germline CDR1 is SGHAT and CDR2 FQNNGV. This chain's CDR3 is CASSFTTSGNTGELFF. Written as DNA, the CDR3 is TGTGCCAGCAGCTTCACCACTAGCGGAAACACCGGGGAGCTGTTTTTT.

The chain is built from TRBV2 and TRBJ1-3; no clear D gene. Germline V gene lookup returns CDR1 SNHLY and CDR2 FYNNEI. CDR3 size: 14 residues. The ends were cut back, 4 bases at V and 0 bases at J, with 7 bases in the middle. The CDR3 sequence is CASSGSFSGNTIYF. The CDR3, as DNA: TGTGCCAGCAGTGGGAGCTTCTCTGGAAACACCATATATTTT.

Here the CDR3 reads CASSPLTGEGEKLFF. The CDR3 nucleotides are TGTGCCAGCAGTCCACTTACAGGGGAAGGGGAAAAACTGTTTTTT. The rearrangement uses TRBV28 and TRBJ1-4; 7 bases agree with TRBD1. The J segment lost 8 bases and the V segment lost 5 bases, leaving 11 bases of the junction unmatched. This CDR3 has 15 amino acids. From germline, CDR1 is MDHEN and CDR2 SYDVKM.

The chain recombines TRBV2 with TRBJ1-5, with D possibly being TRBD1 (6 bases). The CDR3 loop spans 14 amino acids. From germline, CDR1 is SNHLY and CDR2 FYNNEI. V lost 7 bases and J 3 bases, leaving 13 bases between the germline ends. Here the CDR3 DNA reads TGTGCCAGCACCGGGACAAGGAACAATCAGCCCCAGCATTTT. It yields the protein CASTGTRNNQPQHF.

CDR3 residues: CASSQDRARREKLFF. In DNA form, the CDR3 reads TGTGCCAGCAGCCAAGACCGGGCCAGGAGGGAAAAACTGTTTTTT. This chain connects TRBV14 to TRBJ1-4; D gene unclear. V lost 0 bases, J lost 8 bases, and 13 bases lay in between. Germline-derived CDR1 and CDR2 are SGHDN and FVKESK. CDR3 length: 15 residues.

This clone came up a few times. V is TRBV7-2 and J is TRBJ2-2; maybe TRBD1 (6 bases). The CDR3 consists of 15 residues. Germline CDR1 SGHTA, CDR2 FQGNSA. Trimming cost V 10 bases and J 0 bases, with 15 bases left between them. The CDR3 reads CAIQTGIANTGELFF. CDR3 nucleotides: TGTGCCATCCAGACAGGTATCGCGAACACCGGGGAGCTGTTTTTT.

The chain combines TRBV6-6 with TRBJ2-3, with 7 positions matching TRBD1. With V trimmed by 6 bases and J by 1 base, 4 bases remained unmatched. Germline values: CDR1 MNHNY, CDR2 SVGAGI (reference sequence). CDR3 length: 14 amino acids. CDR3 nucleotides: TGTGCCAGCAGGACAGGGAAGGGCACAGATACGCAGTATTTT. Protein sequence: CASRTGKGTDTQYF.

The chain carries TRBV19 and TRBJ2-1; 7 bases align to TRBD2. The length of the CDR3 is 16 residues. V gave up 7 bases and J gave up 2 bases; unmatched junction bases: 11. Germline V CDR1 and CDR2: LNHDA, SQIVND (reference sequence). The CDR3 protein is CASTLNGLDAYNEQFF. Written as DNA, the CDR3 is TGTGCCAGTACCCTTAATGGACTAGACGCCTACAATGAGCAGTTCTTC. Drawing the rest from reference TRBV19 and TRBJ2-1, the complete variable domain is DGGITQSPKYLFRKEGQNVTLSCEQNLNHDAMYWYRQDPGQGLRLIYYSQIVNDFQKGDIAEGYSVSREKKESFPLTVTSAQKNPTAFYLCASTLNGLDAYNEQFFGPGTRLTVL.

V gene TRBV6-1 combines with J gene TRBJ1-6; TRBD1 matches at 9 bases. CDR3 length: 15 amino acids. Looked up from germline, CDR1 is MNHNS and CDR2 is SASEGT. Trimming removed 2 bases from V and 5 bases from J; junction bases left unmatched: 1. CDR3 nucleotide sequence: TGTGCCAGCAGTGAATGGGACAGGGATAATTCACCCCTCCACTTT. The encoded protein is CASSEWDRDNSPLHF.

As DNA, the CDR3 is TGTGCCAGCAGCTTCGGCGGGACCGCCACAGATACGCAGTATTTT. Amino acid sequence: CASSFGGTATDTQYF. V gene TRBV5-5 combines with J gene TRBJ2-3; TRBD2 is a possible D gene (6 bases). The CDR3 extends over 15 amino acids. The V end lost 2 bases, the J end lost 2 bases, and 12 bases lay between the germline ends. From germline, CDR1 is SGHKS and CDR2 YYEKEE (reference sequence).

This chain joins TRBV19 and TRBJ1-4; 8 bases are a match to TRBD1. The ends lost 5 bases at V and 3 bases at J; junction bases unmatched: 5. In germline, CDR1 is LNHDA, CDR2 SQIVND (reference sequence). The CDR3 spans 15 residues. CDR3 sequence (DNA): TGTGCCAGTAGTCCTACAGGGGGAGCTAATGAAAAACTGTTTTTT. Translated, it gives CASSPTGGANEKLFF.

The chain is built from TRBV19 and TRBJ2-3; maybe TRBD1 (6 bases). CDR1 is LNHDA, CDR2 SQIVND, per germline (reference sequence). The CDR3 loop spans 17 amino acids. Trimming stripped 6 bases from V and 0 bases from J, with 19 bases between. The CDR3 spells CASSDRQRRFSTDTQYF. CDR3 nucleotides: TGTGCCAGTAGCGACAGGCAACGAAGATTTAGCACAGATACGCAGTATTTT.

The chain uses TRBV19 and TRBJ1-1; D may be TRBD1 (6 bases). V lost 3 bases, J lost 11 bases, and 19 bases lay in between. The length of the CDR3 is 14 residues. The V gene's germline CDR1 is LNHDA and CDR2 SQIVND (reference sequence). The CDR3 reads CASSISWGQKAAFF. The CDR3, as DNA: TGTGCCAGTAGTATCTCTTGGGGACAAAAGGCGGCTTTCTTT.

As concerns this clone: This sample also contains other DNA sequences that code for the same CDR3. The rearrangement joins TRBV30 to TRBJ2-1; 9 bases match TRBD2. Germline V gene data show CDR1 as GTSNPN and CDR2 as SVGIG (reference sequence). With 5 bases clipped from V and 9 bases from J, the junction kept 8 bases outside the gene matches. The CDR3 runs to 13 residues. The CDR3 nucleotides read TGTGCCTGGCTGGGACGGCGGGAGGGTGAGCAGTTCTTC. Translation gives CAWLGRREGEQFF.

CDR3 nucleotide sequence: TGTGCCAGTAGTACTGGGACAGGGAGGCAGCCCCAGCATTTT. Amino acids: CASSTGTGRQPQHF. The chain employs TRBV19 and TRBJ1-5; the match to TRBD1 covers 9 bases. Germline trimming cut 4 bases from V and 7 bases from J; bases unmatched to any gene: 5. This CDR3 comprises 14 residues. Germline V gene lookup returns CDR1 LNHDA and CDR2 SQIVND (reference sequence).

This clone was recorded only once. The V call is TRBV6-5, the J call TRBJ1-4; D ambiguous. V was shortened by 4 bases and J by 5 bases, with 14 bases between the two germline ends. The CDR3 has 15 amino acids. Germline loops: CDR1 MNHEY, CDR2 SVGAGI. CDR3 protein: CASSSSHQSNEKLFF. CDR3 DNA sequence: TGTGCCAGCAGTTCCTCACACCAATCAAATGAAAAACTGTTTTTT.

The genes are TRBV6-5 and TRBJ1-1; D is uncertain. Germline V lookup: CDR1 MNHEY, CDR2 SVGAGI. V was clipped by 5 bases and J by 1 base, with 11 bases between them. The length of the CDR3 is 14 residues. The CDR3 DNA is TGTGCCAGCAGTAAACCTACGGGGAACACTGAAGCTTTCTTT. Its translation: CASSKPTGNTEAFF.

The rearrangement links TRBV2 to TRBJ2-5, with TRBD2 matching 7 bases. V lost 4 bases, J lost 4 bases, and 6 bases stayed unmatched. Germline-derived CDR1 and CDR2 are SNHLY and FYNNEI. The CDR3 covers 14 residues. The CDR3 loop is CASSVPGTTETQYF. The CDR3 coding sequence is TGTGCCAGCAGTGTCCCCGGGACTACAGAGACCCAGTACTTC.

The chain carries TRBV6-5 and TRBJ1-5; possibly TRBD1 for D (5 bases). The V and J ends lost 6 bases and 5 bases respectively, with 11 bases between them. The CDR3 runs to 13 residues. CDR1 and CDR2 from the germline V gene are MNHEY and SVGAGI. Here the CDR3 reads CASRRGVDQPQHF. The CDR3 DNA reads as TGTGCCAGCAGGCGGGGGGTGGATCAGCCCCAGCATTTT.